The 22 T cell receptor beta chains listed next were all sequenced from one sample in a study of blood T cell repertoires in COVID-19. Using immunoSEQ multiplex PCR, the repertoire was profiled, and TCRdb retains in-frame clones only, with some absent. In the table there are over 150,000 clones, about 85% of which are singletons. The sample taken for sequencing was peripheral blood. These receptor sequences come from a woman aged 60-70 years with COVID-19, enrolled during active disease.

The CDR3 reads CASSIGLPGELFF. CDR3 nucleotides: TGTGCCAGCAGCATAGGACTACCCGGGGAGCTGTTTTTT. The chain is built from TRBV5-6 and TRBJ2-2; perhaps TRBD2 as D (6 bases). This CDR3 spans 13 amino acids. V lost 4 bases to trimming and J lost 6 bases, with 10 bases between them. CDR1 is SGHDT, CDR2 YYEEEE, per germline.

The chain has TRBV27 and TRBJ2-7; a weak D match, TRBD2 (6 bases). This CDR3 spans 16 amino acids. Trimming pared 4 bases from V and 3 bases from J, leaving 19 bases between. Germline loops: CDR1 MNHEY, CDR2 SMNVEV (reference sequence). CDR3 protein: CASSSKTSMLHYEQYF. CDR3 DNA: TGTGCCAGCAGTTCCAAAACTAGCATGCTACACTACGAGCAGTACTTC.

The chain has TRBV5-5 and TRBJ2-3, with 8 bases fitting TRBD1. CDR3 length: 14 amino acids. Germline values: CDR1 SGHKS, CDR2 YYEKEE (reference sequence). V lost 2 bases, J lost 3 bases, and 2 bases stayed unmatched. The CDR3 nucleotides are TGTGCCAGCAGCTTCGACAGGGGAACAGATACGCAGTATTTT. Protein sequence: CASSFDRGTDTQYF.

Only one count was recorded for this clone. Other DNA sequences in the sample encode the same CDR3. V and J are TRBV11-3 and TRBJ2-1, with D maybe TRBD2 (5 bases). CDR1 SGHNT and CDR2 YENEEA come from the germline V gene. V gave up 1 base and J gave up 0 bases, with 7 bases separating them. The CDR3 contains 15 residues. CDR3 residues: CASSLGRSSYNEQFF. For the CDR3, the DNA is TGTGCCAGCAGCTTAGGGAGGTCCTCCTACAATGAGCAGTTCTTC.

CDR3 residues: CASGPSGSYTEAFF. The CDR3 region has the DNA TGTGCCAGCGGCCCCTCCGGGTCTTACACTGAAGCTTTCTTT. J is TRBJ1-1 and V is TRBV6-5; no definite D call. V shed 8 bases and J shed 3 bases, with 16 bases lying between them. Germline lookup yields CDR1 MNHEY and CDR2 SVGAGI. The CDR3 consists of 14 residues.

CDR3 sequence reads: CAITRDTDNYGYTF. As DNA, the CDR3 is TGTGCCATCACTCGGGACACAGACAACTATGGCTACACCTTC. The chain employs TRBV10-3 and TRBJ1-2, with a tentative D call TRBD1 (6 bases). Germline values: CDR1 ENHRY, CDR2 SYGVKD. The V end lost 7 bases, the J end lost 2 bases, and 14 bases lay between the germline ends. The CDR3 length is 14 residues.

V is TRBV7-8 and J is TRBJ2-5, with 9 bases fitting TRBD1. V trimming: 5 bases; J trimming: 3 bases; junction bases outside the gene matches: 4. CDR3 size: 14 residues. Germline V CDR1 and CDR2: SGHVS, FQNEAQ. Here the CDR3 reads CASSPRDREETQYF. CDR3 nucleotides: TGTGCCAGCAGCCCCCGGGACAGGGAAGAGACCCAGTACTTC. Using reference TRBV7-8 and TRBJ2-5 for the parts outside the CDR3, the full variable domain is GAGVSQSPRYKVAKRGQDVALRCDPISGHVSLFWYQQALGQGPEFLTYFQNEAQLDKSGLPSDRFFAERPEGSVSTLKIQRTQQEDSAVYLCASSPRDREETQYFGPGTRLLVL.

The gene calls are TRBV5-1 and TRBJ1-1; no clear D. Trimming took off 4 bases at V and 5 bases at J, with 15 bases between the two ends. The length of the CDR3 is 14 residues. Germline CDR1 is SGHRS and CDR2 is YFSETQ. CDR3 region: CASSVNYKATEAFF. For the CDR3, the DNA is TGCGCCAGCAGCGTCAATTATAAAGCGACTGAAGCTTTCTTT.

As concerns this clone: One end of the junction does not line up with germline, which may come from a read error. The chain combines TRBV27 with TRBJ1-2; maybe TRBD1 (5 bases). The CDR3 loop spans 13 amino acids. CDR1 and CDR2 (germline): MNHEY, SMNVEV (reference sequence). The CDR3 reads CASRFSGGIGYTF. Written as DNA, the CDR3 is TGTGCCAGCCGTTTCTCCGGGGGGATAGGCTACACCTTC.

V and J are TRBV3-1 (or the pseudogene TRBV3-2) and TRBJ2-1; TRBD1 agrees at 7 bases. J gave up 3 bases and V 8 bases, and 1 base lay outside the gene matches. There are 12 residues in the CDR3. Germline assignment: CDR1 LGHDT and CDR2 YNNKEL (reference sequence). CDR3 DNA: TGTGCCAGCGGACAGGTCTACAATGAGCAGTTCTTC. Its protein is CASGQVYNEQFF.

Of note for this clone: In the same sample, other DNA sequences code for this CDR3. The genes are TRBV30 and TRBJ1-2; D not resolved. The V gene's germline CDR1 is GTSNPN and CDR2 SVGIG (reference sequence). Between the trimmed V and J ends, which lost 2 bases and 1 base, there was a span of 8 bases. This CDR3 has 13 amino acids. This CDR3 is CAWSLGINYGYTF. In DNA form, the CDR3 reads TGTGCCTGGAGTCTGGGCATTAACTATGGCTACACCTTC.

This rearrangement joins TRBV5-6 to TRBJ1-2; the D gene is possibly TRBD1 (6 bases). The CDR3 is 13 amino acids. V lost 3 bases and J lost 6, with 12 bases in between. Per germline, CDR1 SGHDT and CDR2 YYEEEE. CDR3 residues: CASSYQGLDGYTF. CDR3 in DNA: TGTGCCAGCAGCTACCAGGGGTTGGATGGCTACACCTTC. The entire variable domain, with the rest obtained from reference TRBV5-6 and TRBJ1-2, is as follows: DAGVTQSPTHLIKTRGQQVTLRCSPKSGHDTVSWYQQALGQGPQFIFQYYEEEERQRGNFPDRFSGHQFPNYSSELNVNALLLGDSALYLCASSYQGLDGYTFGSGTRLTVV.

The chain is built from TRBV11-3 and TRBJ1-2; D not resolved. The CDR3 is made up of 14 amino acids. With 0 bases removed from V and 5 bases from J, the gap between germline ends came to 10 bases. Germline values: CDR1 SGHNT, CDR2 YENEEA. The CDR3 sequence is CASSLDSSGYGYTF. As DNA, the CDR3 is TGTGCCAGCAGCTTAGACAGTTCGGGATATGGCTACACCTTC.

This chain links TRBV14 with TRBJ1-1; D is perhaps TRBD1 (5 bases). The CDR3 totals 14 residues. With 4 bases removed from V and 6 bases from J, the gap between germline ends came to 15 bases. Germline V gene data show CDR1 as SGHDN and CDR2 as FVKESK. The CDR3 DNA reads TGTGCCAGCAGCCGCCCAGGTGGGGCTTCTGAAGCTTTCTTT. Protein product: CASSRPGGASEAFF.

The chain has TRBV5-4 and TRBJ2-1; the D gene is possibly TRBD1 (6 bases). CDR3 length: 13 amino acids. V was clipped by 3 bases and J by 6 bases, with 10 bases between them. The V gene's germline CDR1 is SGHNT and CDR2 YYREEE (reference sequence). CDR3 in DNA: TGTGCCAGCAGCTCGACAGGTTTCAATGAGCAGTTCTTC. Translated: CASSSTGFNEQFF.

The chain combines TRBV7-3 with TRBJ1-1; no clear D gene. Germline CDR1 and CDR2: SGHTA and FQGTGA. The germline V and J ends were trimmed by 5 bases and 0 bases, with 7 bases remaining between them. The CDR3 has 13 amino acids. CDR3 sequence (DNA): TGTGCCAGCAGCCAGCGGATGAACACTGAAGCTTTCTTT. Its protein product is CASSQRMNTEAFF.

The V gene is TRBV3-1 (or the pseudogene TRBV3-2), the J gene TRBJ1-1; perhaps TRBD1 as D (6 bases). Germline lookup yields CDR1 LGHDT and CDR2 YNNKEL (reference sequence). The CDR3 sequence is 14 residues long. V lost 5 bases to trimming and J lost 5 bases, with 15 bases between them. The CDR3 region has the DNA TGTGCCAGCAGCGCAAGGGACATTAAGACTGAAGCTTTCTTT. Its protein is CASSARDIKTEAFF.

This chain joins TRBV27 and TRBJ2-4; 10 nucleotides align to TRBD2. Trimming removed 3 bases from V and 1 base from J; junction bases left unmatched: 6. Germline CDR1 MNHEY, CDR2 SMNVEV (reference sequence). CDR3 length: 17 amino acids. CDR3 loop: CASSFSGRPLAKNIQYF. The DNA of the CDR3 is TGTGCCAGCAGTTTTAGCGGGAGGCCTTTGGCCAAAAACATTCAGTACTTC.

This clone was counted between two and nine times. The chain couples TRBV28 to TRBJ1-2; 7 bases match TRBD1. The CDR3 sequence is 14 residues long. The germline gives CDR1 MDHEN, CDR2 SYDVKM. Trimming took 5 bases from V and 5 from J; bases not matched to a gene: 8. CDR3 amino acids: CASSGTGTAYGYTF. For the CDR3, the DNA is TGTGCCAGCAGTGGGACCGGGACAGCGTATGGCTACACCTTC.

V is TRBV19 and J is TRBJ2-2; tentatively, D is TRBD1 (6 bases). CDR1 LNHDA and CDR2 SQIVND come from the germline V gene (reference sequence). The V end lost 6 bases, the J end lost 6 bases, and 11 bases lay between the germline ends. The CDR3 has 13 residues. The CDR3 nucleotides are TGTGCCAGTAGACCCCAGGGGTCCGGGGAGCTGTTTTTT. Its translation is CASRPQGSGELFF.

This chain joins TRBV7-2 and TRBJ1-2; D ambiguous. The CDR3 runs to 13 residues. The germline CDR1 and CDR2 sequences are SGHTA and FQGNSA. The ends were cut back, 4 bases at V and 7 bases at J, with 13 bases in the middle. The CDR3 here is CASSYGRGIGYTF. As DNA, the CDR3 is TGTGCCAGCAGCTATGGACGGGGTATTGGCTACACCTTC.

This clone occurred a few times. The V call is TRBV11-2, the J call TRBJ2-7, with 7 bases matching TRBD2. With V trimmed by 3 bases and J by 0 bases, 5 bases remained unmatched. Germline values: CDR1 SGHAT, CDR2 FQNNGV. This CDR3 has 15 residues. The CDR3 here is CASSFNQRGSYEQYF. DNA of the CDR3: TGTGCCAGCAGCTTTAACCAGCGGGGCTCCTACGAGCAGTACTTC.